These 14 T cell receptor beta chains share one sample of origin, sequenced in a study of cytomegalovirus exposure and HLA in healthy donors. The PCR was carried out with 60 Vbeta primers and 13 Jbeta primers. The method was immunoSEQ multiplex PCR; TCRdb's version includes in-frame clones alone and lacks a portion of them. This sample carries 60,000 to 75,000 clones, with more than 1.5% going to the ten biggest clones. Sequenced: PBMCs. The origin of the receptors is a woman under 40 in good health and CMV-seronegative.

The CDR3 nucleotides read TGTGCCAGCAGTTTAACCAGGGGGCGGGGAGATACGCAGTATTTT. Its translation is CASSLTRGRGDTQYF. The gene calls are TRBV27 and TRBJ2-3; 8 bases agree with TRBD1. The CDR3 covers 15 residues. V dropped 2 bases and J dropped 5; count of bases not matched to a gene: 6. The germline V gene encodes CDR1 MNHEY and CDR2 SMNVEV (reference sequence).

The chain joins TRBV28 to TRBJ2-7, with 12 nucleotides matching TRBD1. Germline V gives CDR1 MDHEN, CDR2 SYDVKM. This CDR3 region has 16 residues. V lost 3 bases, J lost 7 bases, and 10 bases stayed unmatched. Here the CDR3 DNA reads TGTGCCAGCAGTTTCTTCCGGGACAGGGGGCTCGGGGAGCAGTACTTC. It codes for CASSFFRDRGLGEQYF.

V and J are TRBV19 and TRBJ1-1; the D is unclear. Germline CDR1 LNHDA, CDR2 SQIVND (reference sequence). Trimming took 4 bases from V and 1 from J, leaving 7 bases between them. The length of the CDR3 is 13 residues. The CDR3 DNA reads as TGTGCCAGTAGTACGACACAGAACACTGAAGCTTTCTTT. Its translation: CASSTTQNTEAFF.

J is TRBJ1-1 and V is TRBV5-1, with 7 bases aligning to TRBD1. CDR3 size: 14 residues. The junction had 7 bases not matched to a gene; V was cut back by 4 bases and J by 4 bases. Germline V lookup: CDR1 SGHRS, CDR2 YFSETQ. CDR3 sequence: CASSLKTGLTEAFF. The CDR3 region has the DNA TGCGCCAGCAGCCTTAAGACAGGGCTCACTGAAGCTTTCTTT. The full variable domain, completed using reference TRBV5-1 and TRBJ1-1, is KAGVTQTPRYLIKTRGQQVTLSCSPISGHRSVSWYQQTPGQGLQFLFEYFSETQRNKGNFPGRFSGRQFSNSRSEMNVSTLELGDSALYLCASSLKTGLTEAFFGQGTRLTVV.

The V and J genes are TRBV7-3 and TRBJ2-1; possibly TRBD2 for D (5 bases). Trimming took 5 bases from V and 8 from J, leaving 16 bases between them. In germline, CDR1 is SGHTA, CDR2 FQGTGA. The CDR3 runs to 14 residues. This CDR3 is CASSPGAGIDEQFF. The CDR3 coding sequence is TGTGCCAGCAGCCCCGGCGCCGGGATTGATGAGCAGTTCTTC.

The gene calls are TRBV18 and TRBJ2-1; no clear D. This CDR3 spans 12 amino acids. Trimming shortened V by 3 bases and J by 15 bases, and 15 bases separated the two germline ends. Germline CDR1 reads KGHSH; CDR2 reads LQKENI. CDR3 amino acids: CASSPDLTLWFF. The CDR3 DNA is TGTGCCAGCTCACCCGACCTCACACTATGGTTCTTC.

J is TRBJ1-1 and V is TRBV5-1; TRBD1 agrees at 7 bases. The trim removed 4 bases at V and 6 bases at J, leaving 12 bases unmatched. The CDR3 runs 15 residues. From germline, CDR1 is SGHRS and CDR2 YFSETQ. The CDR3 DNA follows: TGCGCCAGCAGCGGGGGACAGTTTGAGGACCCTGAAGCTTTCTTT. It yields the protein CASSGGQFEDPEAFF.

The chain joins TRBV11-2 to TRBJ2-7; D might be TRBD2 (5 bases). CDR3 length: 12 residues. V shed 5 bases and J shed 7 bases, with 12 bases lying between them. Per germline, CDR1 SGHAT and CDR2 FQNNGV. CDR3 in amino acids: CASSQGLGEQYF. CDR3 coding DNA: TGTGCCAGCAGCCAAGGACTGGGGGAGCAGTACTTC.

The chain joins TRBV5-1 to TRBJ2-5, with D maybe TRBD1 (6 bases). Germline CDR1 SGHRS, CDR2 YFSETQ. The V end was cut by 0 bases, the J end by 1 base, with 10 bases between. The CDR3 totals 15 residues. This CDR3 is CASSLVPDSQETQYF. CDR3 bases: TGCGCCAGCAGCTTGGTTCCGGACAGCCAAGAGACCCAGTACTTC. The complete variable domain, with remaining parts taken from reference TRBV5-1 and TRBJ2-5, reads KAGVTQTPRYLIKTRGQQVTLSCSPISGHRSVSWYQQTPGQGLQFLFEYFSETQRNKGNFPGRFSGRQFSNSRSEMNVSTLELGDSALYLCASSLVPDSQETQYFGPGTRLLVL.

This chain joins TRBV30 and TRBJ2-1; 14 nucleotides line up with TRBD2. J was trimmed by 1 base and V by 7 bases; bases with no gene match: 12. This CDR3 has 18 residues. CDR1 is GTSNPN and CDR2 is SVGIG in the germline V gene (reference sequence). This chain's CDR3 is CAFQTSGGAMGSYNEQFF. The CDR3 DNA is TGTGCCTTTCAGACTAGCGGGGGGGCTATGGGATCCTACAATGAGCAGTTCTTC.

This chain uses TRBV30 with TRBJ2-7; 14 bases are a match to TRBD2. J was trimmed by 7 bases and V by 3 bases; bases with no gene match: 14. This CDR3 comprises 17 residues. Per germline, CDR1 GTSNPN and CDR2 SVGIG (reference sequence). In DNA form, the CDR3 reads TGTGCCTGGAGGGGAGGGACTAGCGGGGGCCCGGTGAGGGAGCAGTACTTC. It is translated as CAWRGGTSGGPVREQYF. Drawing the rest from reference TRBV30 and TRBJ2-7, the complete variable domain is SQTIHQWPATLVQPVGSPLSLECTVEGTSNPNLYWYRQAAGRGLQLLFYSVGIGQISSEVPQNLSASRPQDRQFILSSKKLLLSDSGFYLCAWRGGTSGGPVREQYFGPGTRLTVT.

This chain uses TRBV10-3 with TRBJ1-1; 7 positions match TRBD1. The CDR3 is made up of 13 amino acids. V lost 6 bases to trimming and J lost 1 base; unmatched junction nucleotides: 2. From germline, CDR1 is ENHRY and CDR2 SYGVKD. The CDR3 nucleotides read TGTGCCATCAGCGGGACAGCGAACACTGAAGCTTTCTTT. Its protein product is CAISGTANTEAFF.

The chain links TRBV18 to TRBJ1-2, with D hard to call. Germline CDR1 KGHSH, CDR2 LQKENI. The CDR3 totals 15 residues. Trimming pared 2 bases from V and 3 bases from J, leaving 13 bases between. CDR3 protein: CASSPTSGEDYGYTF. CDR3 bases: TGTGCCAGCTCACCAACTTCCGGGGAGGACTATGGCTACACCTTC. Full variable domain (remainder filled in from reference TRBV18 and TRBJ1-2): NAGVMQNPRHLVRRRGQEARLRCSPMKGHSHVYWYRQLPEEGLKFMVYLQKENIIDESGMPKERFSAEFPKEGPSILRIQQVVRGDSAAYFCASSPTSGEDYGYTFGSGTRLTVV.

The chain is built from TRBV7-2 and TRBJ2-3; the D is unclear. V dropped 7 bases and J dropped 0 bases, with 17 bases sitting between them. The V gene's germline CDR1 is SGHTA and CDR2 FQGNSA. CDR3 length: 16 amino acids. CDR3 nucleotide sequence: TGTGCCAGCACCCTAACTCGGAGCAGAAGCACAGATACGCAGTATTTT. The encoded protein is CASTLTRSRSTDTQYF. Full variable domain (missing parts from reference TRBV7-2 and TRBJ2-3): GAGVSQSPSNKVTEKGKDVELRCDPISGHTALYWYRQSLGQGLEFLIYFQGNSAPDKSGLPSDRFSAERTGGSVSTLTIQRTQQEDSAVYLCASTLTRSRSTDTQYFGPGTRLTVL.